One T cell receptor beta chain is described in this entry. Other DNA variants within this sample encode the same CDR3. Data came from immunoSEQ multiplex PCR; TCRdb stores just in-frame clones and leaves some out. Of around 480,000 clones listed, around 88% were seen once; the top ten hold over 10%. Between the trimmed V and J ends, which lost 1 base and 4 bases, there was a span of 8 bases. Germline V gives CDR1 SGHRS, CDR2 YFSETQ. The CDR3 has 13 residues. The source of the sample is a study of blood T cell repertoires in COVID-19. Study background: PBMCs, B-cell-depleted T cells, or T cells were the source of the cDNA or gDNA that made up the material.

Sequencing was carried out using peripheral blood. The source of this sequence is a woman between 45 and 65 years old with COVID-19, enrolled during active disease. The V gene is TRBV5-1, the J gene TRBJ1-1; possible D gene TRBD1, 5 bases. DNA for the CDR3: TGCGCCAGCAGCTTGCGGGGGGGCACTGAAGCTTTCTTT. Amino acid sequence: CASSLRGGTEAFF.